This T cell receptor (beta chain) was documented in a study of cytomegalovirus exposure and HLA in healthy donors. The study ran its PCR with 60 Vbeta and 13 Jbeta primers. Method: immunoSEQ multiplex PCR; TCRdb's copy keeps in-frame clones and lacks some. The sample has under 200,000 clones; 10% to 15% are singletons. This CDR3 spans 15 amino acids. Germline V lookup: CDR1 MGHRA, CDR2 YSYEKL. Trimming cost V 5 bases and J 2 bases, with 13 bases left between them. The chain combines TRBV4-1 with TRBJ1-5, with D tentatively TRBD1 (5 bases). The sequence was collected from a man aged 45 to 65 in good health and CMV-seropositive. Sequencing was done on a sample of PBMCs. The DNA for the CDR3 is TGCGCCAGCAGCGTAGGGGAATTTGGCAATCAGCCCCAGCATTTT. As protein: CASSVGEFGNQPQHF.